Listed below are T cell receptor beta chains from one sample, sequenced in a study of Graves' ophthalmopathy and Graves' hyperthyroidism. One entry per CDR3 protein results from TCRdb running MiXCR on the multiplex PCR reads. The profile covers over a million distinct CDR3 sequences, with about 40% appearing a single time and approximately 12% taken by the ten largest. Material for sequencing was peripheral blood or thyroid tissue (not recorded which). The receptors were sampled from an adult man with Graves' hyperthyroidism. The CDR3 runs from the conserved cysteine through the conserved F or W. A D gene is named only where the DNA matches it firmly. Some rows mark clone size as missing; the rest say once, few, many or name a class of expanded clone.

>TRBJ1-5|TRBD1|TRBV2|NA|19
CASSPKGPGGEVGHQPQHF
TGTGCCAGCTCACCAAAGGGCCCAGGGGGCGAAGTTGGTCATCAGCCCCAGCATTTT
>TRBJ1-5|NA|TRBV6-5|NA|15
CASSVVRNSNQPQHF
TGTGCCAGCAGTGTGGTCCGGAATAGCAATCAGCCCCAGCATTTT
>TRBJ2-7|TRBD1|TRBV19|few|16
CASSIDGTGGNYEQYF
TGTGCCAGTAGTATAGATGGGACAGGGGGCAACTACGAGCAGTACTTC
>TRBJ2-5|NA|TRBV2|few|13
CASSLFRQETQYF
TGTGCCAGCAGTTTGTTCAGACAAGAGACCCAGTACTTC
>TRBJ1-1|NA|TRBV2|many|15
CASSEAPGSGTEAFF
TGTGCCAGCAGTGAAGCGCCAGGGTCTGGCACTGAAGCTTTCTTT
>TRBJ1-1|NA|TRBV19|NA|17
CASSIFRELKKNTEAFF
TGTGCCAGTAGTATTTTCCGGGAACTAAAGAAGAACACTGAAGCTTTCTTT
>TRBJ2-2|NA|TRBV20-1|NA|14
CSARVRGNTGELSW
TGCAGTGCTAGAGTTAGGGGGAACACCGGGGAGCTGTCTTGG
>TRBJ2-2|TRBD2|TRBV20-1|NA|16
CSARILAGVASGELFF
TGCAGTGCTAGAATACTAGCGGGAGTAGCGTCCGGGGAGCTGTTTTTT
>TRBJ2-5|NA|TRBV29-1|many|13
CSVDLAGPVAQYF
TGCAGCGTTGATCTGGCGGGGCCAGTGGCCCAGTACTTC
>TRBJ1-2|NA|TRBV10-3|NA|13
CAIGGQLNYGYTF
TGTGCCATCGGAGGGCAGCTGAACTATGGCTACACCTTC
>TRBJ2-5|NA|TRBV7-9|few|20
CASSQEFDSGGARGQETQYF
TGTGCCAGCAGCCAAGAGTTTGATTCAGGGGGGGCGCGGGGACAAGAGACCCAGTACTTC
>TRBJ1-1|NA|TRBV13|many|13
CASSAGGPFEAFF
TGTGCCAGCAGCGCAGGCGGACCGTTTGAAGCTTTCTTT
>TRBJ1-5|TRBD1|TRBV5-4|once|14
CASSQDRVGQPQHF
TGTGCCAGCAGCCAAGACAGGGTCGGGCAGCCCCAGCATTTT
>TRBJ2-3|TRBD2|TRBV7-2|NA|16
CASSSGGREGTDTQYF
TGTGCCAGCAGCAGTGGGGGGCGGGAGGGCACAGATACGCAGTATTTT
>TRBJ1-2|TRBD1|TRBV6-5|many|13
CASSSRDRVGYTF
TGTGCCAGCAGCTCGAGAGACAGGGTTGGCTACACCTTC
>TRBJ2-7|NA|TRBV29-1|NA|11
CSVTSGAEQYF
TGCAGCGTAACTAGTGGAGCCGAGCAGTACTTC
>TRBJ2-7|NA|TRBV20-1|few|16
CSAREGRIVSSYEQYF
TGCAGTGCTAGAGAGGGCCGGATTGTAAGCTCCTACGAGCAGTACTTC
>TRBJ2-5|TRBD2|TRBV9|many|16
CASSPGLAGVWETQYF
TGTGCCAGCAGCCCAGGACTAGCGGGAGTTTGGGAGACCCAGTACTTC
>TRBJ1-5|NA|TRBV29-1|NA|14
CSVEGAGPNQPQHF
TGCAGCGTTGAAGGGGCCGGTCCCAATCAGCCCCAGCATTTT
>TRBJ2-7|TRBD1|TRBV6-1|few|15
CASSRQGAGSYEQYF
TGTGCCAGCAGTAGACAGGGGGCTGGTTCCTACGAGCAGTACTTC
>TRBJ1-1|NA|TRBV20-1|NA|10
CSASIKGAFF
TGCAGTGCTAGTATAAAAGGAGCTTTCTTT
>TRBJ2-5|TRBD1|TRBV6-2/TRBV6-3|few|16
CASSPRTGQSQETQYF
TGTGCCAGCAGTCCTAGGACAGGCCAATCCCAAGAGACCCAGTACTTC
>TRBJ1-1|NA|TRBV28|NA|13
CASSWRGWTEAFF
TGTGCCAGCAGTTGGCGAGGGTGGACTGAAGCTTTCTTT
>TRBJ1-4|NA|TRBV10-3|many|15
CAISDAPGANEKLFF
TGTGCCATCAGTGACGCCCCGGGTGCTAATGAAAAACTGTTTTTT
>TRBJ1-1|NA|TRBV7-2|many|14
CASSLGLVREVAFF
TGTGCCAGCAGCTTAGGTTTAGTCAGGGAGGTAGCTTTCTTT
>TRBJ1-2|NA|TRBV6-5|many|13
CASSGTGGRGYTF
TGTGCCAGCAGTGGCACAGGAGGTCGTGGCTACACCTTC
>TRBJ2-2|TRBD1|TRBV7-2|many|14
CASSLTGLAGELFF
TGTGCCAGCAGCCTGACAGGGTTGGCCGGGGAGCTGTTTTTT
>TRBJ2-7|TRBD2|TRBV12-3/TRBV12-4|few|13
CASRTTSGRATYF
TGTGCCAGCAGAACGACTAGCGGGAGGGCCACGTACTTC
>TRBJ1-2|TRBD1|TRBV4-1|many|15
CASSLGQGLRDGYTF
TGCGCCAGCAGCCTTGGACAGGGCCTTAGGGATGGCTACACCTTC
>TRBJ1-1|TRBD1|TRBV24-1|many|18
CATSDLLTKTGEQGEAFF
TGTGCCACCAGTGACCTACTGACCAAGACAGGGGAGCAAGGGGAAGCTTTCTTT
>TRBJ1-2|TRBD1|TRBV20-1|NA|15
CSARRKGAGHYGYTF
TGCAGTGCTAGAAGGAAGGGGGCCGGACACTATGGCTACACCTTC
>TRBJ1-5|NA|TRBV7-2|many|16
CASSPTGRGRAQPQHF
TGTGCCAGCAGCCCCACTGGGCGGGGGCGTGCTCAGCCCCAGCATTTT
>TRBJ1-1|TRBD1|TRBV20-1|NA|13
CSARRQGRTEAFF
TGCAGTGCTAGGCGACAGGGTAGGACTGAAGCTTTCTTT
>TRBJ2-7|NA|TRBV7-2|few|16
CASSLASGGGSYEQYF
TGTGCCAGCAGCTTAGCGTCGGGCGGAGGCTCCTACGAGCAGTACTTC
>TRBJ2-6|NA|TRBV2|NA|13
CASTTDRANVLTF
TGTGCCAGCACTACGGACAGGGCCAACGTCCTGACTTTC
>TRBJ2-6|TRBD1|TRBV7-2|NA|17
CASSPRQGAAGANVLTF
TGTGCCAGCAGCCCTCGACAGGGGGCCGCTGGGGCCAACGTCCTGACTTTC
>TRBJ2-7|NA|TRBV24-1|many|11
CATRRGNEQYF
TGTGCCACCAGACGGGGAAACGAGCAGTACTTC